Listed below are T cell receptor beta chains from one sample, sequenced in a study of a mutant IDH1 vaccine in newly diagnosed glioma. The data were produced by immunoSEQ multiplex PCR, yet TCRdb's version contains in-frame clones alone and is incomplete. The data show roughly 39,000 clones, approximately 85% seen once. The antigens for these receptors are not known. The sample was PBMCs, taken from a glioma patient whose treatment included an IDH1 peptide vaccine. The receptors originated from a middle-aged man with glioma. CDR3s include the opening cysteine and the closing phenylalanine or tryptophan. Fields, in order: D gene, clone size, J gene, V gene, CDR3 protein, CDR3 DNA. D genes are given only for firm matches. The size entry is marked missing in some rows and otherwise reads once, few, many or a size class.

-	-	TRBJ1-4	TRBV5-4	CASSLGQELTNEKLFF	TGTGCCAGCAGCTTGGGACAGGAGCTGACTAATGAAAAACTGTTTTTT
-	-	TRBJ2-3	TRBV10-3	CAIRGTNRGDTQYF	TGTGCCATCAGGGGAACCAACCGCGGAGATACGCAGTATTTT
TRBD1	-	TRBJ1-5	TRBV28	CATNRGVQPQHF	TGTGCCACCAACAGGGGGGTTCAGCCCCAGCATTTT
-	-	TRBJ2-3	TRBV7-2	CASSFGGSTDTQYF	TGTGCCAGCAGCTTTGGCGGTAGCACAGATACGCAGTATTTT
TRBD2	-	TRBJ2-3	TRBV14	CASSHNRGGPDTQYF	TGTGCCAGCAGCCATAATCGGGGAGGGCCAGATACGCAGTATTTT
TRBD2	-	TRBJ2-3	TRBV7-2	CASTPTSGTSTDTQYF	TGTGCCAGCACCCCGACTAGCGGGACTAGCACAGATACGCAGTATTTT
-	few	TRBJ1-1	TRBV27	CARRVVDTEAFF	TGTGCCAGGAGGGTGGTGGACACTGAAGCTTTCTTT
TRBD1	-	TRBJ2-7	TRBV7-2	CASSPEVGTAREQYF	TGTGCCAGCAGCCCAGAAGTGGGGACAGCCCGCGAGCAGTACTTC
-	-	TRBJ2-2	TRBV7-2	CASSFADSLGTGELFF	TGTGCCAGCAGCTTCGCGGACAGTTTGGGCACCGGGGAGCTGTTTTTT
-	-	TRBJ2-1	TRBV5-1	CASSLTVLAGNEQFF	TGCGCCAGCAGCCTGACCGTCCTAGCTGGTAATGAGCAGTTCTTC
-	-	TRBJ2-3	TRBV5-8	CASSLPRWASSTDTQYF	TGTGCCAGCAGCTTGCCCCGGTGGGCTTCTAGCACAGATACGCAGTATTTT
TRBD2	-	TRBJ2-1	TRBV19	CASSQAGGRALEQFF	TGTGCCAGTTCTCAAGCGGGCGGGAGGGCCTTAGAGCAGTTCTTC
TRBD1	once	TRBJ2-7	TRBV19	CASSIQPTGGEQYF	TGTGCCAGTAGTATCCAGCCGACAGGGGGCGAGCAGTACTTC
TRBD2	-	TRBJ2-2	TRBV5-6	CASSWGLAGDEGNGGELFF	TGTGCCAGCAGCTGGGGACTAGCGGGAGATGAGGGAAATGGCGGGGAGCTGTTTTTT
TRBD1	-	TRBJ1-2	TRBV2	CASSVGQGGYGYTF	TGTGCCAGCAGCGTAGGACAGGGTGGCTATGGCTACACCTTC
-	-	TRBJ1-1	TRBV7-9	CASSLRGVTEAFF	TGTGCCAGCAGCTTAAGGGGGGTCACTGAAGCTTTCTTT
-	few	TRBJ2-1	TRBV29-1	CSVASLDGNEQFF	TGCAGCGTTGCGTCGTTAGATGGAAATGAGCAGTTCTTC
-	-	TRBJ2-5	TRBV4-1	CASSQGSRGGETQYF	TGCGCCAGCAGCCAGGGGTCCCGAGGGGGGGAGACCCAGTACTTC
TRBD1	-	TRBJ1-2	TRBV28	CASSKPGTGFNRGYTF	TGTGCCAGCAGCAAACCCGGGACAGGGTTCAATCGTGGCTACACCTTC
-	-	TRBJ2-1	TRBV7-9	CASSTITRSWGEQFF	TGTGCCAGCAGCACCATCACAAGGTCGTGGGGTGAGCAGTTCTTC
TRBD1	medium-sized	TRBJ2-4	TRBV18	CASSPDTGVAKNIQYF	TGTGCCAGCTCACCTGATACAGGGGTAGCCAAAAACATTCAGTACTTC
TRBD2	-	TRBJ2-7	TRBV4-2	CASSQDRLGTRVSYEQYF	TGTGCCAGCAGCCAAGATCGGTTGGGGACTAGAGTCTCCTACGAGCAGTACTTC
-	-	TRBJ2-1	TRBV10-3	CAISEGGTGTYNEQFF	TGTGCCATCAGTGAAGGGGGGACGGGGACCTACAATGAGCAGTTCTTC
-	-	TRBJ1-4	TRBV7-9	CAHREGNEKLFF	TGTGCCCACCGTGAGGGGAATGAAAAACTGTTTTTT
TRBD1	once	TRBJ2-7	TRBV27	CASSLRQGSYEQYF	TGTGCCAGCAGTCTCCGACAGGGATCCTACGAGCAGTACTTC
TRBD1	-	TRBJ2-7	TRBV5-5	CASGRGQGGFEQYF	TGTGCCAGCGGTAGAGGACAGGGGGGGTTCGAGCAGTACTTC
-	-	TRBJ2-2	TRBV5-4	CASSLDPGTAGLSGELFF	TGTGCCAGCAGCTTGGACCCAGGAACGGCGGGGTTGTCCGGGGAGCTGTTTTTT
TRBD1	-	TRBJ1-4	TRBV5-6	CASGGQVWGEKLFF	TGTGCCAGCGGCGGACAGGTCTGGGGTGAAAAACTGTTTTTT
TRBD1	-	TRBJ1-2	TRBV28	CASTLQGNYGYTF	TGTGCCAGCACCCTACAGGGGAACTATGGCTACACCTTC
TRBD1	-	TRBJ1-3	TRBV7-9	CASSPRRQGAGGNTIYF	TGTGCCAGCAGCCCCAGGCGACAGGGGGCGGGAGGAAACACCATATATTTT
TRBD1	few	TRBJ1-5	TRBV7-9	CASSLGSPGGQPQHF	TGTGCCAGCAGCTTAGGATCTCCAGGGGGCCAGCCCCAGCATTTT
-	-	TRBJ1-1	TRBV5-4	CASSLGGSPRWNTEAFF	TGTGCCAGCAGCTTGGGGGGGTCCCCTCGTTGGAACACTGAAGCTTTCTTT
-	-	TRBJ1-1	TRBV6-6	CASLAEENTEAFF	TGTGCCAGTCTGGCGGAGGAGAACACTGAAGCTTTCTTT
TRBD2	-	TRBJ2-5	TRBV29-1	CSVELLAGEWLETQYF	TGCAGCGTTGAATTACTAGCGGGAGAATGGCTGGAGACCCAGTACTTC
TRBD2	-	TRBJ2-2	TRBV11-2	CASRNLAEGTGELFF	TGTGCCAGCAGGAATCTAGCGGAGGGGACCGGGGAGCTGTTTTTT
TRBD1	-	TRBJ2-1	TRBV5-1	CASSLGQDNEQFF	TGCGCCAGCAGCCTAGGACAGGACAATGAGCAGTTCTTC
TRBD2	-	TRBJ2-7	TRBV4-2	CASSQTSGRGAYEQYF	TGTGCCAGCAGCCAGACTAGCGGGAGGGGAGCCTACGAGCAGTACTTC
-	-	TRBJ2-2	TRBV18	CASSPSRDTGELFF	TGTGCCAGCTCACCTTCCCGGGACACCGGGGAGCTGTTTTTT
-	-	TRBJ2-7	TRBV29-1	CSVVNLATSEQYF	TGCAGCGTTGTGAATCTAGCAACCAGCGAGCAGTACTTC